Listed here are 5 T cell receptor beta chains from one sample, sequenced in a study of blood T cells in healthy people across ages. Alongside a J-beta primer mix, a sample-barcoded 5' primer served in a second PCR lasting roughly 7 to 12 cycles. TCRdb re-called the 5' RACE reads through MiXCR, storing one row per CDR3 protein. The table records about 1.1 million distinct CDR3 sequences, less than 45% of them present only once. Sequencing input: blood. The receptors derive from a young man in good health.

This rearrangement joins TRBV5-1 to TRBJ1-2, with D possibly TRBD1 on 6 matching bases. Trimming took 0 bases from V and 8 from J, leaving 26 bases between them. This CDR3 has 18 amino acids. Per the germline V gene, CDR1 is SGHRS and CDR2 is YFSETQ. CDR3 nucleotide sequence: TGCGCCAGCAGCTTGGTTTCTCGGGGGCCCGGCGATATAGGAGGCTACACCTTC. Translation gives CASSLVSRGPGDIGGYTF. Complete variable domain (other parts from reference TRBV5-1 and TRBJ1-2): KAGVTQTPRYLIKTRGQQVTLSCSPISGHRSVSWYQQTPGQGLQFLFEYFSETQRNKGNFPGRFSGRQFSNSRSEMNVSTLELGDSALYLCASSLVSRGPGDIGGYTFGSGTRLTVV.

This clonotype was seen ten or more times. The CDR3 reads CASGLWDRREQYF. The DNA for the CDR3 is TGCGCCAGCGGATTATGGGACCGCCGTGAGCAGTACTTC. This chain joins TRBV10-2 and TRBJ2-7; the D gene could be TRBD1 or TRBD2 (5 bases each). Germline assignment: CDR1 WSHSY and CDR2 SAAADI. The CDR3 has 13 residues. Trimming removed 8 bases at V and 7 bases at J, with 18 bases between.

The chain couples TRBV4-1 to TRBJ1-4, with a possible D match to TRBD1 (5 bases). The V end lost 3 bases, the J end lost 13 bases, and 9 bases lay between the germline ends. Germline CDR1 is MGHRA and CDR2 is YSYEKL. This CDR3 contains 11 residues. For the CDR3, the DNA is TGCGCCAGCAGCCAGGGGGAGAGACTGTTTTTT. Translating it yields CASSQGERLFF.

This clonotype occurred once. This chain connects TRBV29-1 to TRBJ2-3; D remains ambiguous. Germline loops: CDR1 SQVTM, CDR2 ANQGSEA. The CDR3 covers 13 residues. V lost 7 bases to trimming and J lost 2 bases, with 13 bases between them. Written as DNA, the CDR3 is TGCAGCGCCTGTAAGTGGAACACAGATACGCAGTATTTT. It yields the protein CSACKWNTDTQYF.

J is TRBJ2-2 and V is TRBV7-8; D call uncertain. V lost 0 bases to trimming and J lost 3 bases, with 14 bases between them. This CDR3 is built from 17 residues. The germline V gene encodes CDR1 SGHVS and CDR2 FQNEAQ. The CDR3 DNA reads TGTGCCAGCAGCTTAGCCCCGTCCAACTTTCACACCGGGGAGCTGTTTTTT. Translated: CASSLAPSNFHTGELFF.